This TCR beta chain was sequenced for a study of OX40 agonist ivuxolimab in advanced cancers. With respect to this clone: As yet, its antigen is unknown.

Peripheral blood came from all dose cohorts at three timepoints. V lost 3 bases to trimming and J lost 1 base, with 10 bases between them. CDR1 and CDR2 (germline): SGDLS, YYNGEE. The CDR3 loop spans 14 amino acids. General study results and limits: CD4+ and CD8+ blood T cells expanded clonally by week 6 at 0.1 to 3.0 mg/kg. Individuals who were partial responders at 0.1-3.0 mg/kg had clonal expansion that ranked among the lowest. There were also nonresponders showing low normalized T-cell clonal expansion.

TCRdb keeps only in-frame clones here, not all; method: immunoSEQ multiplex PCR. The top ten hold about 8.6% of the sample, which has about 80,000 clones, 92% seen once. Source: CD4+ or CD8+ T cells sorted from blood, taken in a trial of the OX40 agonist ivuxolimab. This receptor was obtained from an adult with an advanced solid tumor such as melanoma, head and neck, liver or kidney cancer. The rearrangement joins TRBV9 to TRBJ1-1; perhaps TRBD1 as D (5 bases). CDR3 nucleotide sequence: TGTGCCAGCAGCGATCAGGGAGGGAACACTGAAGCTTTCTTT. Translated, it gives CASSDQGGNTEAFF.